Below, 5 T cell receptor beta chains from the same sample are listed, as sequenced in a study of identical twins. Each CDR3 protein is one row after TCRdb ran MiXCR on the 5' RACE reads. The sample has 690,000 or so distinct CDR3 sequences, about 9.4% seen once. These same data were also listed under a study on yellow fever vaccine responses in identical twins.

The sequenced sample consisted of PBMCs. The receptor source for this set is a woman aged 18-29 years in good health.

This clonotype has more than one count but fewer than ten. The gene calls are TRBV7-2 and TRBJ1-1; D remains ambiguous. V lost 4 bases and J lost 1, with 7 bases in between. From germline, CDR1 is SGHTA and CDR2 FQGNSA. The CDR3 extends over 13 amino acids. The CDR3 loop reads CASSSYPNTEAFF. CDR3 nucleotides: TGTGCCAGCAGCTCATACCCGAACACTGAAGCTTTCTTT.

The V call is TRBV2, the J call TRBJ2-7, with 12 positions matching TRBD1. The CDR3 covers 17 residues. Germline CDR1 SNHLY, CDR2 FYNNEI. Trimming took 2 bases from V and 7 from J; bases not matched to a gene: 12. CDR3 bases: TGTGCCAGCAGTGAATTCCCGTGGGACAGGGGGCTTTGGGAGCAGTACTTC. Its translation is CASSEFPWDRGLWEQYF.

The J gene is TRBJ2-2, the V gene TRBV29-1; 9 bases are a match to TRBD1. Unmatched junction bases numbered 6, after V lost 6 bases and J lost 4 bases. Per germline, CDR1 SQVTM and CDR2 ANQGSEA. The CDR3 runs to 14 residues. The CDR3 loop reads CSVRDRVGTGELFF. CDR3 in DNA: TGCAGCGTCAGGGACAGGGTCGGCACCGGGGAGCTGTTTTTT.

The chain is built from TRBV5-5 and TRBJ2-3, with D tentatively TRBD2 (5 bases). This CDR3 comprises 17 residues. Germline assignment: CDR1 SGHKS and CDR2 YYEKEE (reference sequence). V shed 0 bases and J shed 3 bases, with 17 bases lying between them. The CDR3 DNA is TGTGCCAGCAGCTTGGACGTCCAGGACTCTGGGACAGATACGCAGTATTTT. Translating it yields CASSLDVQDSGTDTQYF.

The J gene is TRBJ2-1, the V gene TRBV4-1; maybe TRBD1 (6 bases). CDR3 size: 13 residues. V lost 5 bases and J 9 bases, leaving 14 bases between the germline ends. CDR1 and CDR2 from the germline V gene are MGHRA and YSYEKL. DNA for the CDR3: TGCGCCAGCAGCTCCTTACCCAGGGGTGAGCAGTTCTTC. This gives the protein CASSSLPRGEQFF.